This T cell receptor (beta chain) was sequenced in a study of graft-versus-host responses after intestinal transplantation. About the research overall: As for transplant type, recipients had multivisceral, liver-intestinal, or isolated intestinal grafts. Anti-thymocyte globulin induction, then tacrolimus and steroids for about three years, went to all recipients. Study conclusions and caveats: Some patients had graft-donor T cell macrochimerism, and their allografts showed high graft-versus-host to host-versus-graft clonal ratios. The highest levels of circulating GvH clones went along with early declines in HvG clones after transplant.

Trimming took 7 bases from V and 6 from J; bases not matched to a gene: 15. CDR1 is MNHNS, CDR2 SASEGT, per germline. The CDR3 runs to 15 residues. Points on this clone: Its cognate antigen is unknown.

Sequencing used immunoSEQ multiplex PCR; TCRdb keeps in-frame clones, though not all of them. The data contain 90,000 to 150,000 clones, approximately 95% of them singletons. The rearrangement uses TRBV6-1 and TRBJ2-7; 7 bases are a match to TRBD1. The material sequenced was unstimulated CD4+ T cells sorted from spleen or lymph node cells, taken before intestinal transplant. This receptor was taken from a human donor who received an intestinal transplant. The CDR3 nucleotides read TGTGCCAGCAAATCTATGACAGGGTGGTTAAGCGAGCAGTACTTC. This sequence encodes CASKSMTGWLSEQYF.